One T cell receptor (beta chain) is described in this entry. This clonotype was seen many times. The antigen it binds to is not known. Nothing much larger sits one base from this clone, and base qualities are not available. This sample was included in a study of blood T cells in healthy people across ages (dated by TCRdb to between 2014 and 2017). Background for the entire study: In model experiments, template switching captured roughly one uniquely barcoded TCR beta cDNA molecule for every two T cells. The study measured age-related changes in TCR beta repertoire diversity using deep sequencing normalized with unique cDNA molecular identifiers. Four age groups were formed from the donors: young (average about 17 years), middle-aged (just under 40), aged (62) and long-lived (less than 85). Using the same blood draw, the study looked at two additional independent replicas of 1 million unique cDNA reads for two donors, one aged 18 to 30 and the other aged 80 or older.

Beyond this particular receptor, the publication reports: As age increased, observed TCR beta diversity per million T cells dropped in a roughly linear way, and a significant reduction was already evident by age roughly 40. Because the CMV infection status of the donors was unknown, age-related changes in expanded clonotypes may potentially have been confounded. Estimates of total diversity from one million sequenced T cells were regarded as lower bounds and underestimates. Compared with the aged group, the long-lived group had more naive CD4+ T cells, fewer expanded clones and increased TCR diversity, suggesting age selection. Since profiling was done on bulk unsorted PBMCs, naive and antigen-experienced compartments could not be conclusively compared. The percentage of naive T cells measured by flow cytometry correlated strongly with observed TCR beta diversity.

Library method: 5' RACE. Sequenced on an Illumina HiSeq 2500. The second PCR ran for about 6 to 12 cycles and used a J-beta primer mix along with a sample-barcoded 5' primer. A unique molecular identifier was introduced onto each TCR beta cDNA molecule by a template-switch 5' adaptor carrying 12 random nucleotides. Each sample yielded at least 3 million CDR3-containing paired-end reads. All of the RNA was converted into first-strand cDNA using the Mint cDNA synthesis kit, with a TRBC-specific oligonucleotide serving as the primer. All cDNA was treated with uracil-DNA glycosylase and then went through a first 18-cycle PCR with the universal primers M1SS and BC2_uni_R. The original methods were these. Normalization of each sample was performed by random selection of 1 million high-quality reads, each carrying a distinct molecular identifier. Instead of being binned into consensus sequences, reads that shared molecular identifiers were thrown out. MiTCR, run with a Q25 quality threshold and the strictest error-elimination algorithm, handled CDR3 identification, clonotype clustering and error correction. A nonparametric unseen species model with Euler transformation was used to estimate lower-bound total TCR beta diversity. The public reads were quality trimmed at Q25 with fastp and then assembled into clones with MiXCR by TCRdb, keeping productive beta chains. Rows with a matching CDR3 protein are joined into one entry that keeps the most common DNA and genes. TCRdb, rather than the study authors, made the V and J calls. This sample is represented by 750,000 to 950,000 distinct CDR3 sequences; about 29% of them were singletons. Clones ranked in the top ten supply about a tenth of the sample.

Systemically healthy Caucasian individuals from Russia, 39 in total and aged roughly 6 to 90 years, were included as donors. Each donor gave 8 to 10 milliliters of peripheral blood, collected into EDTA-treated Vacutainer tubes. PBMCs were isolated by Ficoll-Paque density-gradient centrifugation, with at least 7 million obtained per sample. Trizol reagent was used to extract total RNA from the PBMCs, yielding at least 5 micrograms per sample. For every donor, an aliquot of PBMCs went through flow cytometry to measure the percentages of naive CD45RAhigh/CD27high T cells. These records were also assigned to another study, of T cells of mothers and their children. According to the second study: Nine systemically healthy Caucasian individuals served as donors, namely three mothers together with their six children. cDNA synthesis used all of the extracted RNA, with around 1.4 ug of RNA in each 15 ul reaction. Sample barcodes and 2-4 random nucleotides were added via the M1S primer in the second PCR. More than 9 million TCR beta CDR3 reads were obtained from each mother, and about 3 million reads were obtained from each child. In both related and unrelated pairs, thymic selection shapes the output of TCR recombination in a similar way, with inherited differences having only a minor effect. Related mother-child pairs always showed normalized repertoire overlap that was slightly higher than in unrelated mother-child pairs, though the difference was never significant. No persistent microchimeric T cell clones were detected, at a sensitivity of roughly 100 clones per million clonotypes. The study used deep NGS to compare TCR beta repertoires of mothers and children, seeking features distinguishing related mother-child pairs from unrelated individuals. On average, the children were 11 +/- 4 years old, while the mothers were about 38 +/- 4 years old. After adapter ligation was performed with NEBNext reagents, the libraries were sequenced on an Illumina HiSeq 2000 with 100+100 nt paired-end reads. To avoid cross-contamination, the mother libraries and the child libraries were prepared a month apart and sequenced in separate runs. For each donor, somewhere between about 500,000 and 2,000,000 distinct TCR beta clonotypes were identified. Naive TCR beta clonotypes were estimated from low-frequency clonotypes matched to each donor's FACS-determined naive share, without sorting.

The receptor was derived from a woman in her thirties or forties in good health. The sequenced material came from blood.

At the DNA level, the sequence is TGTGCCAGCTCACCACTGTACAGGGTCTACGAGCAGTACTTC. It specifies CASSPLYRVYEQYF. The chain couples TRBV18 to TRBJ2-7; a tentative D match to TRBD1 spans 6 bases. CDR1 and CDR2, looked up from the germline V gene, are KGHSH and LQKENI. The CDR3, from cysteine to phenylalanine, totals 14 residues. This entry keeps only the CDR3 DNA: 42 bases, framed from base 1. V lost 1 base and J lost 3 bases; the stretch between them is 10 bases long.